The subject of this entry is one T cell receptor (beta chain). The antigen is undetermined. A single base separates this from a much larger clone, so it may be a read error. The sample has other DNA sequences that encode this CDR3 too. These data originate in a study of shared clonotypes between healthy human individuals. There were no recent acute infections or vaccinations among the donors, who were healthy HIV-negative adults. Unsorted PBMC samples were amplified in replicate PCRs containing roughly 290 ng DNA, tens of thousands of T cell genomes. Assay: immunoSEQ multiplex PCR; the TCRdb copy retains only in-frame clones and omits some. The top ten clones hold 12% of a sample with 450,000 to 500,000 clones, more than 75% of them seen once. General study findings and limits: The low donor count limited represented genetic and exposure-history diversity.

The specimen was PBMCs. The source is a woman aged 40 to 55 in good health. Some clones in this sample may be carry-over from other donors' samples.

Here the CDR3 reads CASSQPDSTDTQYF. CDR3 in DNA: TGCGCTAGCAGCCAACCGGACAGCACAGATACGCAGTATTTT. The V and J genes are TRBV4-1 and TRBJ2-3, with D unclear. The CDR3 has 14 amino acids. Per the germline V gene, CDR1 is MGHRA and CDR2 is YSYEKL.